This TCR beta chain emerged from a study of technical replicates of blood from several donors. Method: immunoSEQ multiplex PCR; TCRdb's copy keeps in-frame clones and lacks some. The table lists approximately 99,000 clones, 95% of them singletons. Trimming stripped 3 bases from V and 1 base from J, with 6 bases between. This CDR3 contains 13 residues. Germline loops: CDR1 LGHNA, CDR2 YNFKEQ. Sequencing was performed on T cells isolated from PBMCs. V usage is TRBV4-2 and J usage is TRBJ1-1; tentatively, D is TRBD1 (5 bases). This clonotype originated in a human donor in good health. CDR3 amino acids: CASSHGGNTEAFF. The CDR3, as DNA: TGTGCCAGCAGCCACGGGGGGAACACTGAAGCTTTCTTT.